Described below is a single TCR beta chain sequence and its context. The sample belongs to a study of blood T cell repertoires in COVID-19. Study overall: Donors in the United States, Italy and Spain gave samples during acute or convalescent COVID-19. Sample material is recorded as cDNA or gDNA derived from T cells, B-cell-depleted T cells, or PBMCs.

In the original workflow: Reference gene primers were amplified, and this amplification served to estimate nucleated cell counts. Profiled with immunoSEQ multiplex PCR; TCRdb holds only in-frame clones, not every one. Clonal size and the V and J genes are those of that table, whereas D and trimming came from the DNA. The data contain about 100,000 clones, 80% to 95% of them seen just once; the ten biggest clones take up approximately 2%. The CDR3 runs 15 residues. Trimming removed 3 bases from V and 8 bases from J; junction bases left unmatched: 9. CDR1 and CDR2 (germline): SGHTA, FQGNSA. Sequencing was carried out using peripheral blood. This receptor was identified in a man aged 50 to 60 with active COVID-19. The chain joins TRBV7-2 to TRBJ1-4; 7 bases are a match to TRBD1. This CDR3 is CASSLSQGGAEKLFF. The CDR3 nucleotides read TGTGCCAGCAGCTTGTCCCAGGGGGGTGCGGAAAAACTGTTTTTT.